Listed below are T cell receptor beta chains from one sample, sequenced in a study of T-cell reconstitution after alpha-beta-depleted transplantation in children. Using its own MiXCR run on the PCR reads, TCRdb lists one record per CDR3 protein. Among about 640,000 distinct CDR3 sequences, approximately 17% were seen once, and the ten largest hold 0.9% to 1.2%. Here the sequenced sample was PBMCs from the stem cell graft donor, taken from the stem cell graft. Every receptor here comes from a human donor who donated a stem cell graft to a child with acute myeloid leukemia. CDR3s include the opening cysteine and the closing phenylalanine or tryptophan. Fields, in order: V gene, J gene, CDR3 protein.

>TRBV7-9|TRBJ2-7
CASSLGANEQYF
>TRBV7-8|TRBJ2-7
CASSPGQGLVLRQYF
>TRBV5-1|TRBJ2-3
CASSLNRVSPTDTQYF
>TRBV29-1|TRBJ1-1
CSHGEGGTMAFF
>TRBV10-1|TRBJ2-5
CASSEHVMETQYF
>TRBV20-1|TRBJ1-5
CSASGGSSNQPQHF
>TRBV9|TRBJ2-1
CASSALDWGSYNEQFF
>TRBV5-1|TRBJ2-7
CASSLAREYYEQYF
>TRBV12-3/TRBV12-4|TRBJ2-5
CASRLGTAQETQYF
>TRBV15|TRBJ2-7
CATSRVGTAAGDEQYF
>TRBV20-1|TRBJ1-5
CSAGGRTDNQPQHF
>TRBV7-8|TRBJ2-7
CASSLLPGMSEQYF
>TRBV5-5|TRBJ1-3
CASSETQGGGSGNTIYF
>TRBV4-3|TRBJ2-2
CASSQDLGTASGELFF
>TRBV6-2/TRBV6-3|TRBJ2-5
CASSYQETQYF
>TRBV7-9|TRBJ2-1
CASSLVPEYNEQFF
>TRBV6-5|TRBJ1-2
CASSYEGANYGYTF
>TRBV4-3|TRBJ2-1
CASSQILGVLYNEQFF
>TRBV6-2/TRBV6-3|TRBJ2-1
CASSHTGQHNEQFF
>TRBV28|TRBJ2-5
CASLDGGVLNF
>TRBV3-1|TRBJ2-5
CASSQDRAQGRETQYF
>TRBV4-2|TRBJ1-4
CASSQGDRNNEKLFF
>TRBV14|TRBJ1-2
CASSQDKTGGSDYGYTF
>TRBV7-6|TRBJ1-1
CASSFEESTEAFF
>TRBV7-2|TRBJ2-5
CASSWGSGLQETRYF
>TRBV30|TRBJ2-5
CAWSVQGETQYF
>TRBV20-1|TRBJ2-7
CSAEPPGGGYEQYF